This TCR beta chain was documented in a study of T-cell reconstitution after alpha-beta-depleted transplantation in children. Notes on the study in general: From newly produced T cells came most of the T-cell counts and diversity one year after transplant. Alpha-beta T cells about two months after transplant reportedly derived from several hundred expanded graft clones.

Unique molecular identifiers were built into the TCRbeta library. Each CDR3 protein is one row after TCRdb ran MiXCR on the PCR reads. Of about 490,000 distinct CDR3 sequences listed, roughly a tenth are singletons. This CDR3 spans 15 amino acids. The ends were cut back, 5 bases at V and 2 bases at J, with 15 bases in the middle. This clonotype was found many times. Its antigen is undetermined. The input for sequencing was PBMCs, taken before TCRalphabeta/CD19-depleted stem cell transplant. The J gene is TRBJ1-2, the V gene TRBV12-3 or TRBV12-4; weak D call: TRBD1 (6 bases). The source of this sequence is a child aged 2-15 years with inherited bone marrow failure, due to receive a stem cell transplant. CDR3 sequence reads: CASSPFTGRNYGYTF. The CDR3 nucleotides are TGTGCCAGCAGTCCCTTCACAGGGAGGAACTATGGCTACACCTTC.